Listed below are T cell receptor beta chains from one sample, sequenced in a study of regulatory T cells in long-lasting Graves disease. TCRdb re-derived calls from the multiplex PCR reads in MiXCR, one entry per CDR3 protein. This sample carries about 360,000 distinct CDR3 sequences, around 15% of them seen once, and the ten largest clones take around 21%. The data were also submitted as part of a second study, on T cells in Graves' hyperthyroidism and ophthalmopathy.

Source: peripheral blood mononuclear cells (PBMCs), taken at new diagnosis, from a patient treated with antithyroid drugs. The receptors were sampled from a woman younger than 30 with Graves disease. CDR3s include the opening cysteine and the closing phenylalanine or tryptophan. Each record gives: J gene, clone size, V gene, D gene, CDR3 DNA, CDR3 protein. The D gene is left open where the match is weak. The size field is filled for only some rows; it gives once, few, many or a size class.

j_call: TRBJ2-7
clone_size: many
v_call: TRBV28
d_call: NA
cdr3_nt: TGTGCCAGCAGGTCGTGGGGTGACCACGAGCAGTACTTC
cdr3_aa: CASRSWGDHEQYF

j_call: TRBJ2-7
clone_size: many
v_call: TRBV29-1
d_call: TRBD1
cdr3_nt: TGCAGCGTTGGTGGGACAGCCTCTAGTTCCGAGCAGTACTTC
cdr3_aa: CSVGGTASSSEQYF

j_call: TRBJ2-3
clone_size: NA
v_call: TRBV6-5
d_call: NA
cdr3_nt: TGTGCCAGCAGTTACCGGCAGGCTAACACAGATACGCAGTATTTT
cdr3_aa: CASSYRQANTDTQYF

j_call: TRBJ2-3
clone_size: many
v_call: TRBV6-1
d_call: TRBD2
cdr3_nt: TGTGCCAGCAGTCTCATGGGACTCTCCCGCGGGGGAGATACGCAGTATTTT
cdr3_aa: CASSLMGLSRGGDTQYF

j_call: TRBJ2-4
clone_size: few
v_call: TRBV4-1
d_call: NA
cdr3_nt: TGCGCCAGCAGCCAAGTAGGCTTGGCCAAAAACATTCAGTACTTC
cdr3_aa: CASSQVGLAKNIQYF

j_call: TRBJ1-1
clone_size: NA
v_call: TRBV20-1
d_call: NA
cdr3_nt: TGCAGTGCTAGACAGAACACTGAAGCTTTCTTT
cdr3_aa: CSARQNTEAFF

j_call: TRBJ2-3
clone_size: many
v_call: TRBV30
d_call: NA
cdr3_nt: TGTGCCTGGAGGGAATGGGGGGCTAGCACAGATACGCAGTATTTT
cdr3_aa: CAWREWGASTDTQYF

j_call: TRBJ2-1
clone_size: NA
v_call: TRBV2
d_call: TRBD2
cdr3_nt: TGTGCCGGGGGCGGGGGGGCTTTCTATGAGCAGTTCTTC
cdr3_aa: CAGGGGAFYEQFF

j_call: TRBJ2-1
clone_size: few
v_call: TRBV6-1
d_call: NA
cdr3_nt: TGTGCCATCGGGGGCGCGTACAATGAGCAGTTCTTC
cdr3_aa: CAIGGAYNEQFF

j_call: TRBJ2-1
clone_size: NA
v_call: TRBV24-1
d_call: NA
cdr3_nt: TGTGCCACCAGTGCCAGCGGTTCCTACAATGAGCAGTTCTTC
cdr3_aa: CATSASGSYNEQFF

j_call: TRBJ2-3
clone_size: NA
v_call: TRBV29-1
d_call: NA
cdr3_nt: TGCAGCGTAGACTTAGACCTGGGAGATACGCAGTATTTT
cdr3_aa: CSVDLDLGDTQYF

j_call: TRBJ2-2
clone_size: few
v_call: TRBV4-1
d_call: NA
cdr3_nt: TGCGCCAGCAGCCAAGATGGGGCGCCGAACACCGGGGAGCTGTTTTTT
cdr3_aa: CASSQDGAPNTGELFF

j_call: TRBJ1-5
clone_size: many
v_call: TRBV7-9
d_call: NA
cdr3_nt: TGTGCCAGCAGCCAGGAGGAGCGGTATAGCAATCAGCCCCAGCATTTT
cdr3_aa: CASSQEERYSNQPQHF

j_call: TRBJ2-2
clone_size: NA
v_call: TRBV29-1
d_call: TRBD1
cdr3_nt: TGCAGCGCAGAAGGGACAGGGCTCGGGGAGCTGTTTTTT
cdr3_aa: CSAEGTGLGELFF

j_call: TRBJ1-6
clone_size: many
v_call: TRBV20-1
d_call: NA
cdr3_nt: TGCAGTGCTAGAGGTTCTATGACTGATTCACCCCTCCACTTT
cdr3_aa: CSARGSMTDSPLHF

j_call: TRBJ1-2
clone_size: few
v_call: TRBV29-1
d_call: NA
cdr3_nt: TGCAGCGTTGCTTACAGGGCAGGAGGCTACACCTTC
cdr3_aa: CSVAYRAGGYTF

j_call: TRBJ2-1
clone_size: many
v_call: TRBV20-1
d_call: NA
cdr3_nt: TGCAGTGCTAGTTTCAATGAGCAGTTCTTC
cdr3_aa: CSASFNEQFF

j_call: TRBJ2-5
clone_size: few
v_call: TRBV29-1
d_call: TRBD2
cdr3_nt: TGCAGCGTCCCCCCCGTGCGCGGGGGTCAAGAGACCCAGTACTTC
cdr3_aa: CSVPPVRGGQETQYF

j_call: TRBJ2-7
clone_size: many
v_call: TRBV12-3/TRBV12-4
d_call: TRBD2
cdr3_nt: TGTGCCAGCAGCTCTCGACTAGCGAGGCCCTACGAGCAGTACTTC
cdr3_aa: CASSSRLARPYEQYF

j_call: TRBJ1-5
clone_size: many
v_call: TRBV7-2
d_call: NA
cdr3_nt: TGTGCCAGCAGCTTAATCGACAATCAGCCCCAGCATTTT
cdr3_aa: CASSLIDNQPQHF

j_call: TRBJ1-4
clone_size: NA
v_call: TRBV10-3
d_call: TRBD1
cdr3_nt: TGTGCCATCAGTTCGACAGGGAACGCTTTGGCTAATGAAAAACTGTTTTTT
cdr3_aa: CAISSTGNALANEKLFF

j_call: TRBJ2-5
clone_size: few
v_call: TRBV9
d_call: TRBD2
cdr3_nt: TGTGCCAGCAGCGTCCTGAGGGGGACTAGCGAATTTTTGGAGACCCAGTACTTC
cdr3_aa: CASSVLRGTSEFLETQYF

j_call: TRBJ1-5
clone_size: NA
v_call: TRBV19
d_call: NA
cdr3_nt: TGTGCCAGTAGCCCGGGACTCCGAATCAATCAGCCCCAGCATTTT
cdr3_aa: CASSPGLRINQPQHF

j_call: TRBJ1-1
clone_size: many
v_call: TRBV30
d_call: NA
cdr3_nt: TGTGCCTGGAGTTCGGCCGGGGGAACTGAAGCTTTCTTT
cdr3_aa: CAWSSAGGTEAFF

j_call: TRBJ2-3
clone_size: many
v_call: TRBV7-9
d_call: NA
cdr3_nt: TGTGCCAGCAGCTTAACCCAGGGAACGCAGTATTTT
cdr3_aa: CASSLTQGTQYF

j_call: TRBJ1-1
clone_size: NA
v_call: TRBV5-6
d_call: NA
cdr3_nt: TGTGCCAGCAGCTTGGAAGTCGGGGGTAGGCGCTACACTGAAGCTTTCTTT
cdr3_aa: CASSLEVGGRRYTEAFF

j_call: TRBJ2-7
clone_size: many
v_call: TRBV4-1
d_call: NA
cdr3_nt: TGCGCCAGCAGCCAAGAAGGTCGGGGTGGCGGACGCGAGCAGTACTTC
cdr3_aa: CASSQEGRGGGREQYF

j_call: TRBJ2-4
clone_size: few
v_call: TRBV5-1
d_call: NA
cdr3_nt: TGCGCCAGCAGCTTACCGGTGGGAGGACTAGCCAAAAACATTCAGTACTTC
cdr3_aa: CASSLPVGGLAKNIQYF

j_call: TRBJ2-7
clone_size: few
v_call: TRBV14
d_call: TRBD1
cdr3_nt: TGTGCCAGCAGCTCCTTCCTTATATTCGGGACAGGGCCATACGAGCAGTACTTC
cdr3_aa: CASSSFLIFGTGPYEQYF

j_call: TRBJ1-2
clone_size: few
v_call: TRBV25-1
d_call: NA
cdr3_nt: TGTGCCAGCAGTGAATCCGAATTATATGGCTACACCTTC
cdr3_aa: CASSESELYGYTF

j_call: TRBJ1-5
clone_size: NA
v_call: TRBV27
d_call: NA
cdr3_nt: TGTGCCAGCAGTTTATCCTCCACAGGGTGGGGCAATCAGCCCCAGCATTTT
cdr3_aa: CASSLSSTGWGNQPQHF

j_call: TRBJ2-3
clone_size: many
v_call: TRBV14
d_call: NA
cdr3_nt: TGTGCCAGCAGCCAAGTGGCGATCACAGATACGCAGTATTTT
cdr3_aa: CASSQVAITDTQYF

j_call: TRBJ2-1
clone_size: NA
v_call: TRBV25-1
d_call: NA
cdr3_nt: TGTGCCAGCAGTGAATATTCCCCCCATGGGGGGCAGTTCTTC
cdr3_aa: CASSEYSPHGGQFF

j_call: TRBJ1-5
clone_size: few
v_call: TRBV6-1
d_call: NA
cdr3_nt: TGTGCCAGCAGTGGGATAAGTTCGAATAGCAATCAGCCCCAGCATTTT
cdr3_aa: CASSGISSNSNQPQHF

j_call: TRBJ1-2
clone_size: NA
v_call: TRBV20-1
d_call: NA
cdr3_nt: NA
cdr3_aa: CSAEDRDDYGCTF

j_call: TRBJ2-7
clone_size: many
v_call: TRBV6-1
d_call: NA
cdr3_nt: TGTGCCAGCAAGTTCGGACCTACCTACGAGCAGTACTTC
cdr3_aa: CASKFGPTYEQYF

j_call: TRBJ2-2
clone_size: NA
v_call: TRBV7-9
d_call: NA
cdr3_nt: TGTGCCAGCAGGGAGCGGCTAGTGAACACCGGGGAGCTGTTTTTT
cdr3_aa: CASRERLVNTGELFF

j_call: TRBJ1-4
clone_size: few
v_call: TRBV27
d_call: TRBD1
cdr3_nt: TGTGCCAGCAGTCCGGGACAGGGGCTTGCAAAACTGTTTTTT
cdr3_aa: CASSPGQGLAKLFF

j_call: TRBJ2-1
clone_size: few
v_call: TRBV7-9
d_call: TRBD2
cdr3_nt: TGTGCCAGCAGCCTAGCGGGAGGAGTCAATGAGCAGTTCTTC
cdr3_aa: CASSLAGGVNEQFF

j_call: TRBJ2-1
clone_size: many
v_call: TRBV9
d_call: TRBD2
cdr3_nt: TGTGCCAGCAGCGTAGTAGCGGGAGGTTTCAATGAGCAGTTCTTC
cdr3_aa: CASSVVAGGFNEQFF

j_call: TRBJ2-6
clone_size: few
v_call: TRBV6-1
d_call: NA
cdr3_nt: TGTGCCAGCCTAGGGACCTCTGGGGCCAACGTCCTGACTTTC
cdr3_aa: CASLGTSGANVLTF

j_call: TRBJ2-3
clone_size: NA
v_call: TRBV29-1
d_call: NA
cdr3_nt: TGCAGCGTTGAAGAGACTGCCGTTACACAGTATTTT
cdr3_aa: CSVEETAVTQYF

j_call: TRBJ1-1
clone_size: many
v_call: TRBV18
d_call: NA
cdr3_nt: TGTGCCAGCTCACCACGGTCCAATGAAGCTTTCTTT
cdr3_aa: CASSPRSNEAFF

j_call: TRBJ1-2
clone_size: few
v_call: TRBV19
d_call: NA
cdr3_nt: TGTGCCAGTAGTATAGGCTATGGCTACACCTTC
cdr3_aa: CASSIGYGYTF

j_call: TRBJ2-7
clone_size: many
v_call: TRBV6-2/TRBV6-3
d_call: NA
cdr3_nt: TGTGCCAGCAGTTACTCTCCTAGCGACTACGAGCAGTACTTC
cdr3_aa: CASSYSPSDYEQYF

j_call: TRBJ2-2
clone_size: NA
v_call: TRBV12-3/TRBV12-4
d_call: NA
cdr3_nt: NA
cdr3_aa: CASSPGQGTWYFGPGTGELFF

j_call: TRBJ1-4
clone_size: many
v_call: TRBV5-1
d_call: NA
cdr3_nt: TGCGCCAGCAGCCCCCGCGACGGGGCGGGGTTTAATGAAAAACTGTTTTTT
cdr3_aa: CASSPRDGAGFNEKLFF

j_call: TRBJ2-2
clone_size: many
v_call: TRBV20-1
d_call: NA
cdr3_nt: TGCAGTGCTAGAGATCGTAGGGACTCCCAGACCTATAACACCGGGGAGCTGTTTTTT
cdr3_aa: CSARDRRDSQTYNTGELFF

j_call: TRBJ1-5
clone_size: many
v_call: TRBV2
d_call: TRBD1
cdr3_nt: TGTGCCAGCAGTGGGGGACAGGTCAATCAGCCCCAGCATTTT
cdr3_aa: CASSGGQVNQPQHF

j_call: TRBJ1-3
clone_size: many
v_call: TRBV7-2
d_call: NA
cdr3_nt: TGCGCCAGCAGCCACTCTGGAAACACCATATATTTT
cdr3_aa: CASSHSGNTIYF

j_call: TRBJ1-6
clone_size: few
v_call: TRBV20-1
d_call: TRBD1
cdr3_nt: TGCAGTGCTCCCACAGGGGGCGCACCGTTGAGAGATTCACCCCTCCACTTT
cdr3_aa: CSAPTGGAPLRDSPLHF

j_call: TRBJ1-1
clone_size: many
v_call: TRBV30
d_call: NA
cdr3_nt: TGTGCCTGGAGTGAGGGATTTAAAGCTTTCTTT
cdr3_aa: CAWSEGFKAFF

j_call: TRBJ2-1
clone_size: many
v_call: TRBV27
d_call: TRBD2
cdr3_nt: TGTGCCAGTGCCCTAGCGGGTCCTAACAATGAGCAGTTCTTC
cdr3_aa: CASALAGPNNEQFF

j_call: TRBJ1-2
clone_size: NA
v_call: TRBV12-3/TRBV12-4
d_call: TRBD1
cdr3_nt: TGTGCCAGCAGCTCCCCCCCAGGGGGGGGGGTTAACTATGGCTGCACCTTC
cdr3_aa: CASSSPPGGGVNYGCTF

j_call: TRBJ1-1
clone_size: few
v_call: TRBV6-1
d_call: NA
cdr3_nt: TGTGCCAGCAAAAGGGGGGTCCCCGGGCTTCCCCTGAACACTGAAGCTTTCTTT
cdr3_aa: CASKRGVPGLPLNTEAFF

j_call: TRBJ1-4
clone_size: few
v_call: TRBV3-1
d_call: NA
cdr3_nt: TGTGCCAGCAGCCCGATGGGGGGCCTGGGGGAAAAACTGCTTTTT
cdr3_aa: CASSPMGGLGEKLLF

j_call: TRBJ2-7
clone_size: NA
v_call: TRBV3-1
d_call: TRBD2
cdr3_nt: TGTGCCAGCAGCCGGGGACTAGGGGGAGTGTACGAGCAGTACTTC
cdr3_aa: CASSRGLGGVYEQYF

j_call: TRBJ1-1
clone_size: many
v_call: TRBV2
d_call: NA
cdr3_nt: TGTGCCAGCAGTCAAGAGATAACGGGCACTGAAGCTTTCTTT
cdr3_aa: CASSQEITGTEAFF

j_call: TRBJ1-2
clone_size: few
v_call: TRBV7-8
d_call: TRBD1
cdr3_nt: TGTGCCAGCAGCTTGGTAGGACAGGGTGGTGGCTACACCTTC
cdr3_aa: CASSLVGQGGGYTF